The rows below give T cell receptor beta chains drawn from one sample of a study of T cell repertoires in cytomegalovirus infection. TCRdb analysed the reads with MiXCR anew, one entry per CDR3 protein. This sample carries hundreds of thousands of distinct CDR3 sequences, approximately 18% of them seen once, and the ten largest clones take 8.7%. Sequenced input: PBMCs. The receptor source for this set is a human donor in good health (CMV status not recorded). Some clones in this sample may be carry-over from other donors' samples. CDR3s include the opening cysteine and the closing phenylalanine or tryptophan. D genes are given only for firm matches. Expanded clones are given a class, and other clones once, few, many or no size at all.

v_call	clone_size	j_call	d_call	cdr3_aa	cdr3_nt
TRBV6-8	.	TRBJ2-3	TRBD2	CASSYSPSGREDTQYF	TGTGCCAGCAGTTACTCTCCTAGCGGGAGGGAGGATACGCAGTATTTT
TRBV6-4	few	TRBJ1-3	.	CASSAQPLGVSGNTIYF	TGTGCCAGCAGTGCTCAACCACTGGGGGTCTCTGGAAACACCATATATTTT
TRBV5-4	.	TRBJ2-3	TRBD1	CASSPPDRGRTDTQYF	TGTGCCAGCAGCCCCCCGGACAGGGGGCGCACAGATACGCAGTATTTT
TRBV7-2	many	TRBJ2-1	.	CASSPGLHYNEQFF	TGTGCCAGCAGCCCGGGACTCCACTACAATGAGCAGTTCTTC
TRBV12-3/TRBV12-4	few	TRBJ1-5	.	CASSLWGSSNQPQHF	TGTGCCAGCAGTTTGTGGGGTTCTAGCAATCAGCCCCAGCATTTT
TRBV4-3	few	TRBJ2-7	.	CASSLYREHYEQYF	TGCGCCAGCAGCCTTTACAGGGAGCATTACGAGCAGTACTTC
TRBV7-9	many	TRBJ1-5	.	CASSPSYSNQPQHF	TGTGCCAGCAGCCCCAGTTATAGCAATCAGCCCCAGCATTTT
TRBV4-3	.	TRBJ2-5	.	CASSQDIGSRGTQYF	TGCGCCAGCAGCCAAGACATCGGGAGTCGCGGGACCCAGTACTTC
TRBV7-2	many	TRBJ1-6	TRBD1	CASSLNWTGRSPLHF	TGTGCCAGCAGCTTAAATTGGACAGGGAGATCACCCCTCCACTTT
TRBV12-3/TRBV12-4	many	TRBJ1-2	.	CASSSTAMEGYTF	TGTGCCAGCAGTTCAACGGCCATGGAGGGCTACACCTTC
TRBV7-2	many	TRBJ2-7	TRBD2	CASSPFGGLAGNNEQYF	TGTGCCAGCAGCCCTTTTGGCGGCCTAGCGGGGAACAACGAGCAGTACTTC
TRBV7-8	many	TRBJ2-1	TRBD1	CASSKTGGGSDNEQFF	TGTGCCAGCAGCAAAACAGGGGGAGGTTCGGACAATGAGCAGTTCTTC
TRBV11-3	.	TRBJ2-2	.	CASSPSAGNANTGELFF	TGTGCCAGCAGCCCATCTGCCGGGAACGCGAACACCGGGGAGCTGTTTTTT
TRBV6-2/TRBV6-3	.	TRBJ1-2	.	CASSHSYGYTF	TGTGCCAGCAGCCATTCATATGGCTACACCTTC
TRBV12-3/TRBV12-4	many	TRBJ2-7	TRBD1	CASSSLGTGVYEQYF	TGTGCCAGCAGTTCCCTCGGGACAGGGGTCTACGAGCAGTACTTC
TRBV7-2	many	TRBJ2-2	TRBD1	CASSTGTGGMVGELFF	TGTGCCAGCAGCACGGGGACAGGGGGAATGGTCGGGGAGCTGTTTTTT
TRBV6-5	few	TRBJ1-2	TRBD1	CASSYADRDGYTF	TGTGCCAGCAGTTACGCGGACAGGGATGGCTACACCTTC
TRBV4-1	few	TRBJ2-7	.	CASSQDQGGAAGEQYF	TGCGCCAGCAGCCAAGATCAGGGCGGGGCCGCCGGCGAGCAGTACTTC
TRBV7-2	many	TRBJ2-3	.	CASSLAHTSTDTQYF	TGTGCCAGCAGCTTAGCGCATACTAGCACAGATACGCAGTATTTT
TRBV5-1	.	TRBJ2-7	TRBD2	CATALLAGVGEQYF	TGCGCCACTGCACTACTAGCGGGAGTCGGCGAGCAGTACTTC
TRBV20-1	.	TRBJ2-1	TRBD2	CSARDLAGALDNEQFF	TGCAGTGCTAGAGATCTGGCGGGAGCGCTGGACAATGAGCAGTTCTTC
TRBV20-1	.	TRBJ2-1	.	CSARVGPGSEQFF	TGCAGTGCTAGAGTCGGACCTGGCAGTGAGCAGTTCTTC
TRBV7-8	few	TRBJ2-1	TRBD2	CASSFGGRAISEQFF	TGTGCCAGCAGCTTCGGCGGGAGGGCCATAAGTGAGCAGTTCTTC
TRBV2	few	TRBJ2-4	.	CASTGDSKNIQYF	TGTGCCAGCACGGGGGACTCTAAAAACATTCAGTACTTC
TRBV6-1	many	TRBJ2-7	.	CASSKGFGRATSYEQYF	TGTGCCAGCAGTAAAGGGTTTGGGCGGGCGACCTCCTACGAGCAGTACTTC
TRBV6-1	many	TRBJ2-7	TRBD1	CARKGGAKAYEQYF	TGTGCCAGAAAAGGGGGCGCAAAGGCCTACGAGCAGTACTTC
TRBV2	.	TRBJ2-5	.	CASRPGHIQETQYF	TGTGCCAGCCGGCCCGGACACATCCAAGAGACCCAGTACTTC
TRBV28	few	TRBJ2-7	TRBD1	CASSYFNRGYEQYF	TGTGCCAGCAGTTATTTTAACAGGGGGTACGAGCAGTACTTC
TRBV28	many	TRBJ2-2	.	CASSRRNTGELFF	TGTGCCAGCAGTCGTCGGAACACCGGGGAGCTGTTTTTT
TRBV9	.	TRBJ2-1	.	CASSVDRYNEQFF	TGTGCCAGCAGCGTAGATAGGTACAATGAGCAGTTCTTC
TRBV7-9	many	TRBJ1-4	.	CASSLREATNEKLFF	TGTGCCAGCAGCTTACGAGAGGCAACTAATGAAAAACTGTTTTTT
TRBV12-3/TRBV12-4	many	TRBJ2-3	.	CASSLSEDTQYF	TGTGCCAGCAGTTTATCAGAAGATACGCAGTATTTT
TRBV7-2	many	TRBJ1-4	.	CASSPDGGEELANEKLFF	TGTGCCAGCAGCCCCGACGGAGGGGAAGAATTGGCTAATGAAAAACTGTTTTTT
TRBV7-2	many	TRBJ2-1	.	CASSLFGGKQFF	TGTGCCAGCAGCCTATTCGGGGGTAAGCAGTTCTTC
TRBV5-6	.	TRBJ1-2	.	CASTLRAGANYGYTF	TGTGCCAGCACCCTGAGGGCAGGGGCGAACTATGGCTACACCTTC
TRBV19	.	TRBJ2-1	.	CASSIDLNEQFF	TGTGCCAGTAGTATAGATCTGAATGAGCAGTTCTTC
TRBV19	few	TRBJ1-1	.	CASIANTEAFF	TGTGCCAGTATCGCGAACACTGAAGCTTTCTTT
TRBV11-3	.	TRBJ2-1	TRBD2	CASSLGAGTRNNEQFF	TGTGCCAGCAGCTTAGGAGCGGGAACTCGGAACAATGAGCAGTTCTTC
TRBV7-2	many	TRBJ2-2	.	CASSPVVVLDGELFF	TGTGCCAGCAGCCCGGTGGTGGTTTTGGACGGGGAGCTGTTTTTT
TRBV27	.	TRBJ2-3	.	CASSSSVTQYF	TGTGCCAGCAGTTCCTCTGTTACGCAGTATTTT
TRBV7-6	many	TRBJ2-5	TRBD2	CASSSGLSPQETQYF	TGTGCCAGCAGCTCGGGACTAAGTCCACAAGAGACCCAGTACTTC
TRBV7-2	many	TRBJ1-2	.	CASSPGQGRNGYTF	TGTGCCAGCAGTCCGGGACAAGGGAGGAATGGCTACACCTTC
TRBV6-1	many	TRBJ1-5	TRBD1	CASKGQSNQPQHF	TGTGCCAGCAAGGGACAGAGCAATCAGCCCCAGCATTTT
TRBV12-3/TRBV12-4	.	TRBJ2-1	.	CASSSRTIEQFF	TGTGCCAGCAGTTCGCGGACGATCGAGCAGTTCTTC